What follows describes a single T cell receptor (beta chain). These data come from a study of blood T cell repertoires in COVID-19. Sequenced by immunoSEQ multiplex PCR; TCRdb stores in-frame clones only, minus some. The sample has 35,000 to 40,000 clones, about 74% seen once. CDR1 and CDR2 from the germline V gene are SGHTA and FQGTGA. V lost 4 bases to trimming and J lost 4 bases, with 13 bases between them. The CDR3 sequence is 14 residues long. The V gene is TRBV7-3, the J gene TRBJ1-1; D gene uncertain. The TCR comes from a man in his sixties or seventies with COVID-19, enrolled during active disease. Sequencing was done on a sample of peripheral blood. The CDR3 bases are TGTGCCAGCAGCTCTAGGGCGGGCGGCACTGAAGCTTTCTTT. Translated: CASSSRAGGTEAFF.